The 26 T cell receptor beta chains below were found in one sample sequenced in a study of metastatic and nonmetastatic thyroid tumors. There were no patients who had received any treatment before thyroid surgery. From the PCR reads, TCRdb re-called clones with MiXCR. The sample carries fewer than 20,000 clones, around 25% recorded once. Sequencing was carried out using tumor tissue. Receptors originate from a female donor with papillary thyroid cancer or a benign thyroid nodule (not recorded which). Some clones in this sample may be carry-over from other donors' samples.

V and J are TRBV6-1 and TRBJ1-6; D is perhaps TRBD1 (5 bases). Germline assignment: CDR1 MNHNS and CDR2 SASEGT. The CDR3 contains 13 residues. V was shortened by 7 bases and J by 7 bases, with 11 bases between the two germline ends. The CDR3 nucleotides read TGTGCCAGCACCGGGGACGGGAATTCACCCCTCCACTTT. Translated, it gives CASTGDGNSPLHF.

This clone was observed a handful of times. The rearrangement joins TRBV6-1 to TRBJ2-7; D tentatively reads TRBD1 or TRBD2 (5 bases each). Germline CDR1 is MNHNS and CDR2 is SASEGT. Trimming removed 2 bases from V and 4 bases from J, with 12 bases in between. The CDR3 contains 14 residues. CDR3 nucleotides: TGTGCCAGCAGTGAATCAGGGCGGACTTACGAGCAGTACTTC. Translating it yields CASSESGRTYEQYF.

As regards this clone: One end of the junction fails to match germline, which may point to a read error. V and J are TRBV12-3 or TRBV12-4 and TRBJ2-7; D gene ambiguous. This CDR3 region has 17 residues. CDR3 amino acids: CASSLDPGRLAPNEQYF. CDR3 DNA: TGTGCCAGCAGCTTAGATCCTGGCAGATTGGCACCCAACGAGCAGTACTTC.

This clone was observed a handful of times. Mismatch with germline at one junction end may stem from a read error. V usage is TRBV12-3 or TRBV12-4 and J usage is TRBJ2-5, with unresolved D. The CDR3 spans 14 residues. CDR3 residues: CASSFSGNQGTQYF. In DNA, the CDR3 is TGTGCCAGCAGTTTTTCAGGTAACCAAGGGACCCAGTACTTC.

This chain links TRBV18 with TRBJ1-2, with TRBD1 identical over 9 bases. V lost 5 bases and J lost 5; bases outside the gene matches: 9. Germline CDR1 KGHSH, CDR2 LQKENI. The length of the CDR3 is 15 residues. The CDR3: CASSSTTQGAYGYTF. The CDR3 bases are TGTGCCAGCTCAAGTACCACACAGGGGGCGTATGGCTACACCTTC.

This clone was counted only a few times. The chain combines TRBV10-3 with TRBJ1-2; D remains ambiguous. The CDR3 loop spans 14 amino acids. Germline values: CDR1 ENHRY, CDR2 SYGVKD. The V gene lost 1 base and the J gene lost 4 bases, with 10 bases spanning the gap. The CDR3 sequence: CAISELTELYGYTF. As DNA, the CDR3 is TGTGCCATCAGTGAGTTGACGGAACTCTATGGCTACACCTTC.

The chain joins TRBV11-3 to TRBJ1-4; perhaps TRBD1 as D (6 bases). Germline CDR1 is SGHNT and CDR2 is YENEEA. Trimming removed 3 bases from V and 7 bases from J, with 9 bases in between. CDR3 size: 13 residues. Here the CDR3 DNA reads TGTGCCAGCAGCTTCACCAGGGGTGAAAAACTGTTTTTT. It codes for CASSFTRGEKLFF. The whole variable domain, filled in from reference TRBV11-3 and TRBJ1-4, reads EAGVVQSPRYKIIEKKQPVAFWCNPISGHNTLYWYLQNLGQGPELLIRYENEEAVDDSQLPKDRFSAERLKGVDSTLKIQPAELGDSAVYLCASSFTRGEKLFFGSGTQLSVL.

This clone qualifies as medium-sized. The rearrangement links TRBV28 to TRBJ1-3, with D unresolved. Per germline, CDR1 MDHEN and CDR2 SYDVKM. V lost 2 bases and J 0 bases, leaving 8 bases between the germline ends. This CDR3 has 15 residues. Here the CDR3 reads CASSLRWASGNTIYF. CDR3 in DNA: TGTGCCAGCAGTTTAAGGTGGGCCTCTGGAAACACCATATATTTT.

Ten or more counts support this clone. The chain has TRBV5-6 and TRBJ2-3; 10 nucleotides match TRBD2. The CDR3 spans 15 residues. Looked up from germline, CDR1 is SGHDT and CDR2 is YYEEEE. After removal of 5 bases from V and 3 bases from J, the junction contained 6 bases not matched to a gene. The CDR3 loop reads CASRWIAGGTDTQYF. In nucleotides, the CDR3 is TGTGCCAGCAGGTGGATAGCGGGAGGAACAGATACGCAGTATTTT.

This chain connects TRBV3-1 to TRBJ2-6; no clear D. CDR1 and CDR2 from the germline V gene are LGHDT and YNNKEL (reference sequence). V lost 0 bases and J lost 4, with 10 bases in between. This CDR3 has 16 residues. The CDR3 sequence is CASSQEYGSGANVLTF. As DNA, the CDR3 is TGTGCCAGCAGCCAAGAGTACGGGTCGGGGGCCAACGTCCTGACTTTC.

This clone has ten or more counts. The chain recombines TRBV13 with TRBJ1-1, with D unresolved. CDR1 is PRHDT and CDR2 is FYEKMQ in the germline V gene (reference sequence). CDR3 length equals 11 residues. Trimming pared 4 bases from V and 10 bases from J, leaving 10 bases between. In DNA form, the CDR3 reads TGTGCCAGCAGCTATACTACGGGAGCTTTCTTT. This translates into CASSYTTGAFF.

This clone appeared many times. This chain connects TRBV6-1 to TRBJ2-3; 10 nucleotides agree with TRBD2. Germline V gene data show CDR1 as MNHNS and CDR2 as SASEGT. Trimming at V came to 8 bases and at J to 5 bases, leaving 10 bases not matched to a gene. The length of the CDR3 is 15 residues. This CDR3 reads CASGASGGGQDTQYF. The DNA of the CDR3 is TGTGCCAGCGGAGCCAGCGGGGGGGGGCAAGATACGCAGTATTTT.

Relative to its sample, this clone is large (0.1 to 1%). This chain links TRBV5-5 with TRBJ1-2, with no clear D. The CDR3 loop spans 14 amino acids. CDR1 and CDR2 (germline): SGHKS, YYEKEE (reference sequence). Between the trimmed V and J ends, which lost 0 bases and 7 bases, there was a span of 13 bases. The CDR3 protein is CASSLGVGPSGYTF. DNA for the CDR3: TGTGCCAGCAGCTTGGGTGTAGGGCCGTCTGGCTACACCTTC.

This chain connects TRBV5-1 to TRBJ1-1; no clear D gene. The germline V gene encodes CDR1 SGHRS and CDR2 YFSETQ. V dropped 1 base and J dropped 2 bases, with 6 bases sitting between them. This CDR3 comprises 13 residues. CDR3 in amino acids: CASSLTDNTEAFF. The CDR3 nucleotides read TGCGCCAGCAGCTTGACTGATAACACTGAAGCTTTCTTT.

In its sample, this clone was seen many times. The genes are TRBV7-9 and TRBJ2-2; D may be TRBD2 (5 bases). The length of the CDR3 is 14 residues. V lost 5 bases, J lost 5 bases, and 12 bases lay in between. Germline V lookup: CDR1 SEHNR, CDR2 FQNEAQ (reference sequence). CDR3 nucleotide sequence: TGTGCCAGCAGCGCTGGCCGGGAAACCGGGGAGCTGTTTTTT. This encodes CASSAGRETGELFF.

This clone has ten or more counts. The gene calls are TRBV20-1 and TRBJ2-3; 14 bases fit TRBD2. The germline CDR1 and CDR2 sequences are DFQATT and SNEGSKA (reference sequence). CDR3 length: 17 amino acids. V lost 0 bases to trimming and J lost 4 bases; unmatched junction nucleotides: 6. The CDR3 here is CSAREPRTSGRPDTQYF. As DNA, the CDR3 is TGCAGTGCTAGAGAACCCCGGACTAGCGGGAGGCCAGATACGCAGTATTTT.

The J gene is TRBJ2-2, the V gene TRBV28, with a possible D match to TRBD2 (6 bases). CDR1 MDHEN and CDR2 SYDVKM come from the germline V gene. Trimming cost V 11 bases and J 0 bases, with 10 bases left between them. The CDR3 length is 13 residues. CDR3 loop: CAGGRSNTGELFF. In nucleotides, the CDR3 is TGTGCCGGGGGGAGATCGAACACCGGGGAGCTGTTTTTT.

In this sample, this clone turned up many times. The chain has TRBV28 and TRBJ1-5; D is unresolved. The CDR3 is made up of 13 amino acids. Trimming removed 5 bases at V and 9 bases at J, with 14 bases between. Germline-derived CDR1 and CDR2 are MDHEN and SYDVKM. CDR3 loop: CASSIPGLRPQHF. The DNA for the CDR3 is TGTGCCAGCAGTATCCCGGGTCTCCGGCCCCAGCATTTT.

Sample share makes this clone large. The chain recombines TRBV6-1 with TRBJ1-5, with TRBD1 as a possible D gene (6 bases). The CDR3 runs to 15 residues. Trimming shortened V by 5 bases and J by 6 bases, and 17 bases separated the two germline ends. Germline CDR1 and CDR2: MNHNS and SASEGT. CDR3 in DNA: TGTGCCAGCAGTACGTCCCCGACAGGCGCTCAGCCCCAGCATTTT. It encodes CASSTSPTGAQPQHF.

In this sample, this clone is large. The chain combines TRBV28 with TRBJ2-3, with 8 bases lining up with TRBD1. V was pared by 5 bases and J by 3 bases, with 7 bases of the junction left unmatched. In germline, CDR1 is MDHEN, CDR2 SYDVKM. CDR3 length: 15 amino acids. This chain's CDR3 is CASSPPDRDTDTQYF. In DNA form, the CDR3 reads TGTGCCAGCAGTCCCCCGGACAGGGATACAGATACGCAGTATTTT.

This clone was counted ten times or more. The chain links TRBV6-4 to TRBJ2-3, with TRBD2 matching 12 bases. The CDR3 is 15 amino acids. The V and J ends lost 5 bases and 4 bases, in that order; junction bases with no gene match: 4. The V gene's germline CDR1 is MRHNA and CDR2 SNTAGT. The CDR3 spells CASSPTSGSADTQYF. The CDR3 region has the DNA TGTGCCAGCAGTCCGACTAGCGGGAGTGCAGATACGCAGTATTTT.

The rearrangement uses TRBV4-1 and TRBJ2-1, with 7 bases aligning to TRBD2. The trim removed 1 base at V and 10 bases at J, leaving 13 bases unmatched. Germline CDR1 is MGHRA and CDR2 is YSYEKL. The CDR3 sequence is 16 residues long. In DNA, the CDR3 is TGCGCCAGCAGCCAAGGAGCGGGGTCGGGACGGAGGGAGCAGTTCTTC. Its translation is CASSQGAGSGRREQFF.

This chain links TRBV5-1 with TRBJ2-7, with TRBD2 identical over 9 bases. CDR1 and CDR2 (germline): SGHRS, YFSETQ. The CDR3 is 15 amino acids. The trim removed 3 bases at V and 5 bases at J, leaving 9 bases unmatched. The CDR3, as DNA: TGCGCCAGCAGCTCGACTAGCGGAGGGTCGAACGAGCAGTACTTC. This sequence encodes CASSSTSGGSNEQYF.

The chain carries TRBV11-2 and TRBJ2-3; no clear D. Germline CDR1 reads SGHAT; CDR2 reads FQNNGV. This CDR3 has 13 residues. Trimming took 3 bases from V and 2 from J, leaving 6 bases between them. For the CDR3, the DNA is TGTGCCAGCAGCTTCGTCCCCACAGATACGCAGTATTTT. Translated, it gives CASSFVPTDTQYF.

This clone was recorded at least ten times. The CDR3 sequence: CASSEQGYEQFF. The DNA of the CDR3 is TGTGCCAGCAGTGAACAGGGCTATGAGCAGTTCTTC. The chain recombines TRBV2 with TRBJ2-1; tentative D call: TRBD1 (5 bases). There are 12 residues in the CDR3. Germline loops: CDR1 SNHLY, CDR2 FYNNEI. The V end lost 2 bases, the J end lost 8 bases, and 7 bases lay between the germline ends.

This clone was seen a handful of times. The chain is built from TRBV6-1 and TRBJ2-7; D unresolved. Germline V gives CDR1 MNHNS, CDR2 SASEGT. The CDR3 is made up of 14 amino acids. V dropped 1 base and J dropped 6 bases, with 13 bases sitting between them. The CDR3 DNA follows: TGTGCCAGCAGTGAAGAGGTCACCCCTGGCGAGCAGTACTTC. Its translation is CASSEEVTPGEQYF.